The clone carrying this T cell receptor beta chain occurred a few times. The source of the sample is a study of chemoradiotherapy in HPV16-positive cancers. Data came from immunoSEQ multiplex PCR; TCRdb stores just in-frame clones and leaves some out. The sample shows about 11,000 clones, 60% to 85% of them seen only once. Trimming pared 2 bases from V and 10 bases from J, leaving 15 bases between. From germline, CDR1 is SGHTA and CDR2 FQGNSA. There are 14 residues in the CDR3. Specimen collection occurred from a patient who underwent chemoradiotherapy. The V gene is TRBV7-2, the J gene TRBJ2-1; D unclear. This sequence originates from a human donor with HPV-associated anogenital cancer. CDR3 sequence reads: CASSLYYYSSEQFF. CDR3 DNA: TGTGCCAGCAGCTTATACTACTATTCCAGCGAGCAGTTCTTC. The full variable domain, rest sourced from reference TRBV7-2 and TRBJ2-1, is GAGVSQSPSNKVTEKGKDVELRCDPISGHTALYWYRQSLGQGLEFLIYFQGNSAPDKSGLPSDRFSAERTGGSVSTLTIQRTQQEDSAVYLCASSLYYYSSEQFFGPGTRLTVL.